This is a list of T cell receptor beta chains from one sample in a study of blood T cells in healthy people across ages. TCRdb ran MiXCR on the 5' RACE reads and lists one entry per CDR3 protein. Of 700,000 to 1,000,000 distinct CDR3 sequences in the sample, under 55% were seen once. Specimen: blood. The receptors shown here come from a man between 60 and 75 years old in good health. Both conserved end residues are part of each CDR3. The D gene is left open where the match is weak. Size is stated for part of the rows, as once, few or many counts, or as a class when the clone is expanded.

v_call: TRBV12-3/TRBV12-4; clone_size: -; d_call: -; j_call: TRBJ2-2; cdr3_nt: TGTGCCAGCAGACATACGGGAAGGGCAGACAACACCGGGGAGCTGTTTTTT; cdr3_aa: CASRHTGRADNTGELFF
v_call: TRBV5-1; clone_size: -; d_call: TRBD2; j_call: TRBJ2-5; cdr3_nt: TGCGCCAGCAGCGGGGCTAGCGGGGGAGCATCCAAAGAGACCCAGTACTTC; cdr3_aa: CASSGASGGASKETQYF
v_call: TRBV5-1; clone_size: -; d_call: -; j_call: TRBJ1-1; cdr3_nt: TGCGCCAGCAGCTCCGCGGGCAGGGTGAACACTGAAGCTTTCTTT; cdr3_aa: CASSSAGRVNTEAFF
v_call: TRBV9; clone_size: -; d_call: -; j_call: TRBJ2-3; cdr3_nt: TGTGCCAGCAGCCCACCCTCGGCGGGATGGGATACGCAGTATTTT; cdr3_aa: CASSPPSAGWDTQYF
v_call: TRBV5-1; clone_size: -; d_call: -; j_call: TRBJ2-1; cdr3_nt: TGCGCCAGCAGCTTAGGACAGGAGGGGTACAATGAGCAGTTCTTC; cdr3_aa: CASSLGQEGYNEQFF
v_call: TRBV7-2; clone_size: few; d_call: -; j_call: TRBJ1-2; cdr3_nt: TGTGCCAGCGCTAGCTACGGGGGCGGCTACACCTTC; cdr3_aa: CASASYGGGYTF
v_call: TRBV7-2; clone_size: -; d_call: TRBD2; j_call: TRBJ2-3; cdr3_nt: TGTGCCAGCAGCAAAGGCGGGGGGCTCACTGATACGCAGTATTTT; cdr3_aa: CASSKGGGLTDTQYF
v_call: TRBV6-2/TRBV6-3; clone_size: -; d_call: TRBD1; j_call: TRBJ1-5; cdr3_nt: TGTGCCAGCAACGGACGGACAGGGGGCCGTGTGATGGGCAATCAGCCCCAGCATTTT; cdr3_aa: CASNGRTGGRVMGNQPQHF
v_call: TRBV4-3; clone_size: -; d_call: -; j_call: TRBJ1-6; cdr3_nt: TGCGCCAGCAGCCAAGAGGCAGGTTGGTCACCCCTCCACTTT; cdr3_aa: CASSQEAGWSPLHF
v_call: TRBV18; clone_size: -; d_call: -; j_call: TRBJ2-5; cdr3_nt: TGTGCCAGCTCACCAGAAGGCAGGGGTCAAGAGACCCAGTACTTC; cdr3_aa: CASSPEGRGQETQYF
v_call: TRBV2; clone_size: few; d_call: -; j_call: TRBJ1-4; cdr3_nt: TGTGCCAGCAGGGAAAGGGGGGAGGCTAATGAAAAACTGTTTTTT; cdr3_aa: CASRERGEANEKLFF
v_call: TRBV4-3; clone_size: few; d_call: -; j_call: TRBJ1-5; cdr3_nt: TGCGCCAGCAGCCAAGATCTCCAGGGTAGCAATCAGCCCCAGCATTTT; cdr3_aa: CASSQDLQGSNQPQHF
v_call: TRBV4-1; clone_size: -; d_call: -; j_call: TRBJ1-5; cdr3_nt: TGCGCCAGCAGCCAAGATTCAGGGTTGGGCAATCAGCCCCAGCATTTT; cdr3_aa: CASSQDSGLGNQPQHF
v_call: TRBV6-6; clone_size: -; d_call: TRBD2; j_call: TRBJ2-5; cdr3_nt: TGTGCCAGCAGTGCCTATAGCGGGGGAGAGACCCAGTACTTC; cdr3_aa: CASSAYSGGETQYF
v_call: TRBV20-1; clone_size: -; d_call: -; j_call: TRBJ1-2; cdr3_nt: TGCAGTGCTGACCGGCTTGCCTATGGCTACACCTTC; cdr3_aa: CSADRLAYGYTF
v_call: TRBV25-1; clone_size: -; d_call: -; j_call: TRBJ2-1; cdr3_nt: TGTGCCAGCAGTGACAGGATTGACAATGAGCAGTTCTTC; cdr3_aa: CASSDRIDNEQFF
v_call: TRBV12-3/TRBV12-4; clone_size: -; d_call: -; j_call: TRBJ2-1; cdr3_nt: TGTGCCAGCAGTTTGTTGGAGACCCAGTTCTTC; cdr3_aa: CASSLLETQFF
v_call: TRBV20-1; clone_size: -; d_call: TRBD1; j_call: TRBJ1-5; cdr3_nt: TGCAGTGCTTGCCCCCCTAGGACAGGCGATGCCAGTGAGCCCCAGCATTTT; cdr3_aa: CSACPPRTGDASEPQHF
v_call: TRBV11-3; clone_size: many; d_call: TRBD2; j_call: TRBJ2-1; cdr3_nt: TGTGCCAGCAGCTTAGATGGGACTAGCTCCTACAATGAGCAGTTCTTC; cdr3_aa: CASSLDGTSSYNEQFF
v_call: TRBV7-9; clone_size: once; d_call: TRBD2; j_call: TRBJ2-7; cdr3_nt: TGTGCCAGCAGCTTTTCCGGACCAGCGGGGGCAGGGGAGCAGTACTTC; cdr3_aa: CASSFSGPAGAGEQYF
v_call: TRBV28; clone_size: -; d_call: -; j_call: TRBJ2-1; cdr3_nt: TGTGCCAGCAGTTTACAGGGGACTAACCAAGAGACCCAGTTCTTC; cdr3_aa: CASSLQGTNQETQFF
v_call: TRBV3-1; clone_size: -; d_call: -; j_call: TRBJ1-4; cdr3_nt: TGTGCCAGCAGCCGCCTCGGCGGGGGAAATGAAAAACTGTTTTTT; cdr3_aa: CASSRLGGGNEKLFF
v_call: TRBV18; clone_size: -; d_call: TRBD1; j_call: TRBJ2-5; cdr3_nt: TGTGCCAGCTACCGGACAGGGCAAGAGACCCAGTACTTC; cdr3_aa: CASYRTGQETQYF
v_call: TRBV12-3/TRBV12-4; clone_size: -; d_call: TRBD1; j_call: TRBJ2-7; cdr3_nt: TGTGCCAGCAGTTTAGAGACAGGGGGCTCCTACGAGCAGTACTTC; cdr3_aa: CASSLETGGSYEQYF
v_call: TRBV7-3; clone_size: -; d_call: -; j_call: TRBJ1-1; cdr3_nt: TGTGCCAGCAGCTCTACACCGAACACTGAAGCTTTCTTT; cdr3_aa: CASSSTPNTEAFF
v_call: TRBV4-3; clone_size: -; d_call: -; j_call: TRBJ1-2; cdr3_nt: TGCGCCAGCAGCCAAGAGAGGACGGGTACTTATGGCTACACCTTC; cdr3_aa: CASSQERTGTYGYTF